These T cell receptor beta chains were read from a single sample in a study of T-cell reconstitution after alpha-beta-depleted transplantation in children. TCRdb analysed the PCR reads with MiXCR anew, one entry per CDR3 protein. Altogether 600,000 to 700,000 distinct CDR3 sequences are present, around 16% being singletons, with the ten largest covering 0.85% to 1.3%. The sample consisted of PBMCs from the stem cell graft donor, taken from the stem cell graft. These receptors came from a human donor who donated a stem cell graft to a child with acute myeloid leukemia. Each CDR3 is given with its conserved first and last residue. The D gene is left open where the match is weak. Some rows mark clone size as missing; the rest say once, few, many or name a class of expanded clone.

CDR3 DNA	CDR3 protein	D gene	J gene	clone size	V gene
TGCAGTGCTAGAGTCCGACAGGGCAACATGAACACTGAAGCTTTCTTT	CSARVRQGNMNTEAFF	TRBD1	TRBJ1-1	many	TRBV20-1
TGCAGTGCTAGAGTGGGACAGTCTCAGCCCCAGCATTTT	CSARVGQSQPQHF	TRBD1	TRBJ1-5	NA	TRBV20-1
TGCGCCAGCAGCTTGGCAGGGGACAATCAGCCCCAGCATTTT	CASSLAGDNQPQHF	NA	TRBJ1-5	many	TRBV5-1
TGCAGCGCCAAGACTAGCGGGGTGAACGAGCAGTACTTC	CSAKTSGVNEQYF	TRBD2	TRBJ2-7	many	TRBV29-1
TGTGCCACCAGTGATCCCGGGGGGGACAACGAAGCTTTCTTT	CATSDPGGDNEAFF	NA	TRBJ1-1	once	TRBV24-1
TGCGCCAGCAGCTCAGGGACTAGCGGAGGCGGGGAGCTGTTTTTT	CASSSGTSGGGELFF	TRBD2	TRBJ2-2	few	TRBV5-1
TGCAGCGTTGAAGGGGCGGGGGGGCCACATGAGCAGTTCTTC	CSVEGAGGPHEQFF	TRBD2	TRBJ2-1	many	TRBV29-1
TGCGCCAGCAGCCAAGATCTCGGGCCTCCTGGAGCTGAAGCTTTCTTT	CASSQDLGPPGAEAFF	NA	TRBJ1-1	few	TRBV4-3
TGCAGTGCTGTGATAGGGGAGTACAATGAGCAGTTCTTC	CSAVIGEYNEQFF	NA	TRBJ2-1	many	TRBV20-1
TGTGCCAGCAGCGTAGATGCTTCATGGGAGCAGTTCTTC	CASSVDASWEQFF	NA	TRBJ2-1	NA	TRBV9
TGTGCCAGCAGCTCTATCAACCTTTACTCTGGGGCCAACGTCCTGACTTTC	CASSSINLYSGANVLTF	NA	TRBJ2-6	NA	TRBV7-9
TGTGCCTGGAGTCCCTATCCGGGACAGGGGACGGGTGAGCAGTTCTTC	CAWSPYPGQGTGEQFF	TRBD1	TRBJ2-1	many	TRBV30
TGCAGCGCCCCCTTAGAAGGGGGGGTTCAAGAGACCCAGTACTTC	CSAPLEGGVQETQYF	NA	TRBJ2-5	many	TRBV29-1
TGCAGTGCTAGAATCACGGGGGGCACTGAAGCTTTCTTT	CSARITGGTEAFF	NA	TRBJ1-1	many	TRBV20-1
TGTGCCAGCAGCTTTACAGGGCGACCTAGCTCCTACAATGAGCAGTTCTTC	CASSFTGRPSSYNEQFF	NA	TRBJ2-1	NA	TRBV11-3
TGTGCCAGCAGGAGAACCGGGACTAGCGGGGGGCCAAATGAGCAGTTCTTC	CASRRTGTSGGPNEQFF	TRBD2	TRBJ2-1	NA	TRBV6-1
TGTGCCAGCAGTTTAAGAGGGGTTGAGTTGAATACGCAGTATTTT	CASSLRGVELNTQYF	NA	TRBJ2-3	NA	TRBV12-3/TRBV12-4
TGCAGTGCTAGGGTGCTGGGGGGTGAGGGCAATCAGCCCCAGCATTTT	CSARVLGGEGNQPQHF	NA	TRBJ1-5	many	TRBV20-1
TGCGCCAGCAGCCACCCTAATCAGCCCCAGCATTTT	CASSHPNQPQHF	NA	TRBJ1-5	few	TRBV4-1
TGCAGTGCTATTATCCACACCGGCCAACAGCCCCAGCATTTT	CSAIIHTGQQPQHF	NA	TRBJ1-5	many	TRBV20-1
TGTGCCAGCAGCCTAACTTGGGATAGCAATCAGCCCCAGCATTTT	CASSLTWDSNQPQHF	NA	TRBJ1-5	few	TRBV7-2
TGCAGTGCTCTCCCCTCAGGGTTGCGCATCACCCACACTGAAGCTTTCTTT	CSALPSGLRITHTEAFF	NA	TRBJ1-1	NA	TRBV20-1
TGTGCCAGCAGTTCGACAGGGCGGGGCACTGAAGCTTTCTTT	CASSSTGRGTEAFF	TRBD1	TRBJ1-1	NA	TRBV25-1
TGTGCCAGCAGCTTATGGCCCTTGACTAGCGGGGTCCCCTACAATGAGCAGTTCTTC	CASSLWPLTSGVPYNEQFF	TRBD2	TRBJ2-1	many	TRBV11-2
TGTGCCAGCAGTTTAGTCCAGACACCTGGGTGGGGAAACACCATATATTTT	CASSLVQTPGWGNTIYF	NA	TRBJ1-3	many	TRBV12-3/TRBV12-4
TGCAGTGCGCCGAGGACCGCTAGCGGGGGGACTAGGGAGCAGTTCTTC	CSAPRTASGGTREQFF	TRBD2	TRBJ2-1	many	TRBV20-1
TGCAGTGCCTTGACAGAGACTAATTATCAGCCCCAGCATTTT	CSALTETNYQPQHF	NA	TRBJ1-5	NA	TRBV20-1
TGCAGCGCCGGCCAAACATTGCGTGAAGCTTTCTTT	CSAGQTLREAFF	NA	TRBJ1-1	NA	TRBV29-1
TGTGCCAGCTCGCTCTTTGGGGCCAAAGAGGGGGAGACCCAGTACTTC	CASSLFGAKEGETQYF	NA	TRBJ2-5	few	TRBV5-5
TGTGCCAGCAGCTTGGCCGGCGGGGCGGCAAGATACATTCAGTACTTC	CASSLAGGAARYIQYF	NA	TRBJ2-4	NA	TRBV5-6
TGTGCCAGCAGTTCCCTTGGAGCGGGCACAGATACGCAGTATTTT	CASSSLGAGTDTQYF	NA	TRBJ2-3	NA	TRBV28